A single sample gave rise to the 27 T cell receptor beta chains below, sequenced in a study of cytomegalovirus exposure and HLA in healthy donors. A multiplex PCR was run with 60 Vbeta primers and 13 Jbeta primers. TCRdb's copy holds only in-frame clones and misses some; the assay was immunoSEQ multiplex PCR. The sample carries 100,000 to 150,000 clones, 75% recorded once. The sequencing sample was made of PBMCs. Every receptor here comes from a woman aged 45-59 years in good health and CMV-seronegative.

This chain uses TRBV19 with TRBJ2-7, with 12 positions matching TRBD2. V trimming: 3 bases; J trimming: 0 bases; junction bases outside the gene matches: 6. The germline V gene has CDR1 LNHDA and CDR2 SQIVND (reference sequence). The CDR3 has 17 amino acids. CDR3 bases: TGTGCCAGTAGTATCGGACTAGCGGGGACGCTCTCCTACGAGCAGTACTTC. This sequence encodes CASSIGLAGTLSYEQYF.

This clone has just a few counts. This sequence joins TRBV30 and TRBJ1-2; D uncertain. The CDR3 consists of 13 residues. CDR1 and CDR2 (germline): GTSNPN, SVGIG (reference sequence). The V and J ends lost 2 bases and 4 bases respectively, with 11 bases between them. CDR3 nucleotide sequence: TGTGCCTGGAGTATTGAGGCAGTCTATGGCTACACCTTC. As protein: CAWSIEAVYGYTF. The entire variable domain, with the rest obtained from reference TRBV30 and TRBJ1-2, is as follows: SQTIHQWPATLVQPVGSPLSLECTVEGTSNPNLYWYRQAAGRGLQLLFYSVGIGQISSEVPQNLSASRPQDRQFILSSKKLLLSDSGFYLCAWSIEAVYGYTFGSGTRLTVV.

In this sample, this clone turned up a few times. The chain is built from TRBV29-1 and TRBJ2-5, with no clear D. Germline V gene data show CDR1 as SQVTM and CDR2 as ANQGSEA. This CDR3 is 11 amino acids long. V lost 3 bases and J 0 bases, leaving 2 bases between the germline ends. The CDR3 loop is CSVDNQETQYF. Written as DNA, the CDR3 is TGCAGCGTTGATAACCAAGAGACCCAGTACTTC.

The chain is built from TRBV11-3 and TRBJ2-7; 7 bases line up with TRBD2. The CDR3 loop spans 14 amino acids. The V segment lost 1 base and the J segment 2 bases; nucleotides outside the gene matches: 2. CDR1 and CDR2 (germline): SGHNT, YENEEA. The CDR3 DNA reads as TGTGCCAGCAGCTTAGCGGGAGGAACCTACGAGCAGTACTTC. It codes for CASSLAGGTYEQYF.

J is TRBJ1-1 and V is TRBV28; tentatively, D is TRBD1 (5 bases). The V gene's germline CDR1 is MDHEN and CDR2 SYDVKM. V lost 7 bases and J lost 2, with 8 bases in between. The CDR3 runs 12 residues. The CDR3 DNA reads as TGTGCCAGCATGACAGCTAACACTGAAGCTTTCTTT. It encodes CASMTANTEAFF.

The V and J genes are TRBV7-9 and TRBJ2-7, with 12 bases lining up with TRBD2. This CDR3 is built from 16 residues. V lost 4 bases and J lost 5; bases outside the gene matches: 9. Germline CDR1 SEHNR, CDR2 FQNEAQ (reference sequence). The CDR3 protein is CASSSRTSGEPNEQYF. Written as DNA, the CDR3 is TGTGCCAGCAGCTCCAGGACTAGCGGGGAACCTAACGAGCAGTACTTC.

The chain combines TRBV28 with TRBJ2-1; no reliable D call. The CDR3 length is 15 residues. Trimming shortened V by 7 bases and J by 4 bases, and 17 bases separated the two germline ends. CDR1 MDHEN and CDR2 SYDVKM come from the germline V gene. CDR3 region: CASTGRSFPYNEQFF. The CDR3 DNA reads TGTGCCAGCACTGGTCGGAGTTTTCCTTACAATGAGCAGTTCTTC.

This chain connects TRBV7-8 to TRBJ1-4; unclear D gene. This CDR3 is built from 15 residues. CDR1 and CDR2 (germline): SGHVS, FQNEAQ. Trimming took 0 bases from V and 7 from J, leaving 12 bases between them. The DNA of the CDR3 is TGTGCCAGCAGCTTAGCGACGGCAGGAAGTGAAAAACTGTTTTTT. It yields the protein CASSLATAGSEKLFF.

The J gene is TRBJ1-5, the V gene TRBV19, with 9 nucleotides matching TRBD1. Germline V gives CDR1 LNHDA, CDR2 SQIVND (reference sequence). The CDR3 consists of 13 residues. J lost 4 bases, V lost 6 bases, and 1 base had no gene match. The DNA for the CDR3 is TGTGCCAGTAGCGGGACAGGGAATCAGCCCCAGCATTTT. Translating it yields CASSGTGNQPQHF.

This chain links TRBV10-3 with TRBJ2-2; 10 bases map to TRBD2. Looked up from germline, CDR1 is ENHRY and CDR2 is SYGVKD. The CDR3 consists of 14 residues. V was clipped by 7 bases and J by 6 bases; unmatched bases: 5. The CDR3 DNA follows: TGTGCCATCAAGGAGCGGGAGGGCTCCGGGGAGCTGTTTTTT. It is translated as CAIKEREGSGELFF.

This chain uses TRBV7-2 with TRBJ2-1; D gene uncertain. This CDR3 spans 12 amino acids. The V and J ends lost 7 bases and 8 bases respectively, with 12 bases between them. The V gene's germline CDR1 is SGHTA and CDR2 FQGNSA. The CDR3 DNA reads as TGTGCCAGCAACCCCTCCGGGTATGAGCAGTTCTTC. Its translation is CASNPSGYEQFF.

The V gene is TRBV15, the J gene TRBJ2-1, with D perhaps TRBD1 (6 bases). V was pared by 5 bases and J by 4 bases, with 12 bases between. The CDR3 is 14 amino acids. CDR1 is LNHNV, CDR2 YYDKDF, per germline (reference sequence). The CDR3 nucleotides read TGTGCCACCAGCTCATGGACAGCATACAATGAGCAGTTCTTC. This codes for CATSSWTAYNEQFF.

The chain uses TRBV28 and TRBJ1-5; D perhaps matches TRBD1 (6 bases). Germline loops: CDR1 MDHEN, CDR2 SYDVKM. There are 16 residues in the CDR3. V was clipped by 6 bases and J by 2 bases, with 17 bases between them. The CDR3 reads CASSRGAGMGNQPQHF. The DNA of the CDR3 is TGTGCCAGCAGCCGGGGGGCAGGGATGGGCAATCAGCCCCAGCATTTT.

The V and J genes are TRBV4-1 and TRBJ2-3; D is perhaps TRBD1 (5 bases). The CDR3 is 15 amino acids. V lost 5 bases, J lost 5 bases, and 17 bases lay in between. In germline, CDR1 is MGHRA, CDR2 YSYEKL. The DNA of the CDR3 is TGCGCCAGCAGCGAAGTAGGGGTAGGGCAAGATACGCAGTATTTT. It encodes CASSEVGVGQDTQYF.

V gene TRBV29-1 combines with J gene TRBJ2-5, with TRBD2 matching over 9 bases. The CDR3 runs 20 residues. The trim removed 5 bases at V and 3 bases at J, leaving 25 bases unmatched. Germline V gene data show CDR1 as SQVTM and CDR2 as ANQGSEA. The CDR3 reads CSVCPSCPLAGGSGEETQYF. CDR3 bases: TGCAGCGTTTGCCCCAGTTGCCCGCTCGCGGGAGGGTCAGGGGAAGAGACCCAGTACTTC.

The rearrangement links TRBV29-1 to TRBJ1-2; no clear D. The germline V and J ends were trimmed by 7 bases and 8 bases, with 20 bases remaining between them. Looked up from germline, CDR1 is SQVTM and CDR2 is ANQGSEA. The CDR3 has 13 amino acids. The CDR3 sequence: CSARWRFVGGYTF. As DNA, the CDR3 is TGCAGCGCGCGCTGGAGGTTCGTGGGCGGCTACACCTTC.

The chain carries TRBV6-5 and TRBJ1-2, with D unclear. The CDR3 spans 14 residues. Germline loops: CDR1 MNHEY, CDR2 SVGAGI. The ends were cut back, 2 bases at V and 3 bases at J, with 10 bases in the middle. In nucleotides, the CDR3 is TGTGCCAGCAGTTACACCGGGGAGGACTATGGCTACACCTTC. Translating gives CASSYTGEDYGYTF.

The V gene is TRBV29-1, the J gene TRBJ1-1, with D perhaps TRBD1 (6 bases). V was cut by 4 bases and J by 3 bases, with 12 bases left in between. Germline V gene lookup returns CDR1 SQVTM and CDR2 ANQGSEA. The CDR3 extends over 13 amino acids. CDR3 region: CSVVAHRDTEAFF. As DNA, the CDR3 is TGCAGCGTTGTTGCCCACAGGGACACTGAAGCTTTCTTT.

This rearrangement joins TRBV5-5 to TRBJ2-1, with 8 bases aligning to TRBD2. J gave up 4 bases and V 7 bases, and 7 bases lay outside the gene matches. Germline V CDR1 and CDR2: SGHKS, YYEKEE (reference sequence). The CDR3 has 14 amino acids. The CDR3 is CASFGAGGYNEQFF. The CDR3 DNA reads TGTGCCAGCTTCGGGGCGGGAGGATACAATGAGCAGTTCTTC.

This clone has just a few counts. The CDR3 DNA follows: TGTGCCAGCAGCTTAGCGACAGGGGGCCCTGGAAACACCATATATTTT. Its protein is CASSLATGGPGNTIYF. This rearrangement joins TRBV7-2 to TRBJ1-3; 10 bases are shared with TRBD1. With V trimmed by 0 bases and J by 2 bases, 1 base remained unmatched. Germline CDR1 reads SGHTA; CDR2 reads FQGNSA. The CDR3 covers 16 residues.

V is TRBV5-1 and J is TRBJ2-1, with a tentative D call TRBD1 (5 bases). Germline-derived CDR1 and CDR2 are SGHRS and YFSETQ. The V gene lost 2 bases and the J gene lost 3 bases, with 9 bases spanning the gap. CDR3 length: 14 residues. CDR3 nucleotides: TGCGCCAGCAGCTTTTATGACAGCTACAATGAGCAGTTCTTC. Translation gives CASSFYDSYNEQFF.

The chain joins TRBV6-5 to TRBJ1-4; no firm D call. Deletions cut 6 bases from V and 3 bases from J, with 11 bases between. This CDR3 has 14 amino acids. CDR1 MNHEY and CDR2 SVGAGI come from the germline V gene. The CDR3 sequence is CASRRDLANEKLFF. The CDR3 nucleotides read TGTGCCAGCAGACGAGACTTGGCTAATGAAAAACTGTTTTTT.

As regards this clone: The germline gene is not matched at one end of the junction; a read error may be the cause. The V gene is TRBV7-9, the J gene TRBJ2-1; D is perhaps TRBD2 (7 bases). The germline V gene encodes CDR1 SEHNR and CDR2 FQNEAQ (reference sequence). The CDR3 is 17 amino acids. The CDR3 DNA is TGTTCCAGCAGCTTTCCCATCGGGGGCATGGGGGGGAATGAGCAGTTCTTC. This gives the protein CSSSFPIGGMGGNEQFF.

The chain is built from TRBV29-1 and TRBJ1-1, with D maybe TRBD1 (5 bases). The length of the CDR3 is 13 residues. Germline values: CDR1 SQVTM, CDR2 ANQGSEA. Trimming left V 8 bases short and J 1 base short, with 14 bases between. The CDR3, as DNA: TGCAGCACTAGGGGACTCGGGAACACTGAAGCTTTCTTT. Protein: CSTRGLGNTEAFF.

This CDR3 reads CAWSREGTNQPQHF. CDR3 bases: TGTGCCTGGTCTCGGGAAGGGACAAATCAGCCCCAGCATTTT. The chain has TRBV30 and TRBJ1-5, with D possibly TRBD1 on 6 matching bases. Germline lookup yields CDR1 GTSNPN and CDR2 SVGIG (reference sequence). This CDR3 has 14 amino acids. Trimming left V 5 bases short and J 4 bases short, with 15 bases between.

The rearrangement links TRBV28 to TRBJ2-1; perhaps TRBD2 as D (6 bases). The CDR3 consists of 14 residues. V was shortened by 2 bases and J by 4 bases, with 9 bases between the two germline ends. Germline CDR1 is MDHEN and CDR2 is SYDVKM. The CDR3 sequence: CASSLVSGYNEQFF. The CDR3 nucleotides are TGTGCCAGCAGTTTAGTTAGCGGATACAATGAGCAGTTCTTC. Complete variable domain (other parts from reference TRBV28 and TRBJ2-1): DVKVTQSSRYLVKRTGEKVFLECVQDMDHENMFWYRQDPGLGLRLIYFSYDVKMKEKGDIPEGYSVSREKKERFSLILESASTNQTSMYLCASSLVSGYNEQFFGPGTRLTVL.

The chain is built from TRBV5-8 and TRBJ2-7; D remains unclear. Germline V gene sequence: CDR1 SGHTS, CDR2 YDEGEE. This CDR3 region has 14 residues. V was clipped by 4 bases and J by 2 bases, with 13 bases between them. The CDR3 DNA reads as TGTGCCAGCAGCGCCCAGCTAGACCCCTACGAGCAGTACTTC. This gives the protein CASSAQLDPYEQYF.